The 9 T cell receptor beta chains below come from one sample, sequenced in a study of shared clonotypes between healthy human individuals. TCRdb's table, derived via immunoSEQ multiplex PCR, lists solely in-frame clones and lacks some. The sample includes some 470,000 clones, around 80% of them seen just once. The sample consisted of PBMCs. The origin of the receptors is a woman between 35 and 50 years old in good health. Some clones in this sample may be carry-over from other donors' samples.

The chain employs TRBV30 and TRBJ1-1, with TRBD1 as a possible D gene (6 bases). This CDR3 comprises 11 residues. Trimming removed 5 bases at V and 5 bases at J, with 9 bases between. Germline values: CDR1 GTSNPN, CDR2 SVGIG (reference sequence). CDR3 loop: CAWGGGTEAFF. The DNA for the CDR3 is TGTGCCTGGGGAGGGGGGACTGAAGCTTTCTTT.

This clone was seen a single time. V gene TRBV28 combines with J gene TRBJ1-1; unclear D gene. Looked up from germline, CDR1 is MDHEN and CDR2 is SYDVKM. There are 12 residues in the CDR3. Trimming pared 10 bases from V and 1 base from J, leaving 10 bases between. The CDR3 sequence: CAIRARNTEAFF. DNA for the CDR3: TGTGCCATTCGGGCCAGGAACACTGAAGCTTTCTTT.

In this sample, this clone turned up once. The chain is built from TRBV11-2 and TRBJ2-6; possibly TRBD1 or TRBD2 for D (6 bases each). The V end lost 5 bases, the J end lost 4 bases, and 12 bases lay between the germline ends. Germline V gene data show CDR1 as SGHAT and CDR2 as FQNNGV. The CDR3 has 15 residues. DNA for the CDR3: TGTGCCAGCAGCCCCCCGGGGGCCGGGGCCAACGTCCTGACTTTC. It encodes CASSPPGAGANVLTF.

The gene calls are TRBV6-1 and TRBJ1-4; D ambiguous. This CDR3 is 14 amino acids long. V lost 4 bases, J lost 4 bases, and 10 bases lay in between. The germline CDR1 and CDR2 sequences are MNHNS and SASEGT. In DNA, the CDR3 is TGTGCCAGCAGTGCGCGGTGGGTTAATGAAAAACTGTTTTTT. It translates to CASSARWVNEKLFF.

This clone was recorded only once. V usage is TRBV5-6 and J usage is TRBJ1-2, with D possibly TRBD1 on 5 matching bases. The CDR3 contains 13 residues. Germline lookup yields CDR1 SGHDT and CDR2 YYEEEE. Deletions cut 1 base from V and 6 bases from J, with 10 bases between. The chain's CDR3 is CASSLQGFDGYTF. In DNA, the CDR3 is TGTGCCAGCAGCTTGCAGGGTTTCGATGGCTACACCTTC.

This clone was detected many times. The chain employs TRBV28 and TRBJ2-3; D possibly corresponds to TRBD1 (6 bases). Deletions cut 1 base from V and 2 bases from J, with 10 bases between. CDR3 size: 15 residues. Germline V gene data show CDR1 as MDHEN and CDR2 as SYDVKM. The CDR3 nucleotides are TGTGCCAGCAGTTTATATCAGGGGTACACAGATACGCAGTATTTT. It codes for CASSLYQGYTDTQYF.

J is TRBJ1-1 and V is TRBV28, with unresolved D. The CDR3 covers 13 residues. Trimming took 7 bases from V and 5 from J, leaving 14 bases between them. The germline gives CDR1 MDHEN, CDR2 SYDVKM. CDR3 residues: CASTTWDGTEAFF. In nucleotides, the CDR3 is TGTGCCAGCACCACCTGGGATGGGACTGAAGCTTTCTTT.

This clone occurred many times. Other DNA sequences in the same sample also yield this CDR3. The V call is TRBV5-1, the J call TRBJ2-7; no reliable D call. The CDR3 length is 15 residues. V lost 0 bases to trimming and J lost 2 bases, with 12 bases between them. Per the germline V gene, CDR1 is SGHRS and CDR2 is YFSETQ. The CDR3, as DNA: TGCGCCAGCAGCTTGGCCCTACAGCAGCCCTACGAGCAGTACTTC. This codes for CASSLALQQPYEQYF.

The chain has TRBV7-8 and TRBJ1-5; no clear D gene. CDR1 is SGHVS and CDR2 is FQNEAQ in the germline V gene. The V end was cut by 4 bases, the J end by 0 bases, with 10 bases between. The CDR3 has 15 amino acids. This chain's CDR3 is CASSSRRNSNQPQHF. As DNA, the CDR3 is TGTGCCAGCAGCTCCCGACGGAATAGCAATCAGCCCCAGCATTTT.